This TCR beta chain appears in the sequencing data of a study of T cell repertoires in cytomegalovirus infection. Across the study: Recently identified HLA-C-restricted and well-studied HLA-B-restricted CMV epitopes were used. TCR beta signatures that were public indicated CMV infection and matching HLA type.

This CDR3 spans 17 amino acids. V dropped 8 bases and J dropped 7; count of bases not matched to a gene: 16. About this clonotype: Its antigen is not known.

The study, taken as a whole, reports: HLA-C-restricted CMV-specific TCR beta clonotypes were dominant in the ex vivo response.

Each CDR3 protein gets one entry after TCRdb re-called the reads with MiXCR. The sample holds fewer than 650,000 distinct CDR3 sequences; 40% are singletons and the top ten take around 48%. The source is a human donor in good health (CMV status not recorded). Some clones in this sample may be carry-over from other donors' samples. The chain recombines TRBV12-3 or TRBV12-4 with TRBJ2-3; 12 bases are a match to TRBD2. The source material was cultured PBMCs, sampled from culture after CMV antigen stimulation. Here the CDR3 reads CASSSGLAGGPPNTQYF. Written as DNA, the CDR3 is TGTGCCAGCTCCTCGGGGCTAGCGGGAGGGCCACCGAATACGCAGTATTTT.